Sequencing of this T cell receptor (beta chain) was carried out in a study of shared clonotypes between healthy human individuals (dated by TCRdb to the early 2020s). With regard to the full study: A couple of women and three men aged 18 to 49 years were included in the cohort. Per donor, three plates each were used for CD4 naive and CD4 memory, two for CD8 naive, and one for CD8 memory. To estimate repertoire size and how much clonotype sharing occurs between individuals, the study deeply sequenced the blood TCR repertoires of about 5 healthy adults. To increase sequencing depth and limit assay-specific biases, different laboratories used diverse techniques to prepare libraries and sequence TCR repertoires. Between about 0.94 and 8.9 billion PBMCs per donor were obtained by leukapheresis.

Using the deep immunoSEQ assay, TCR CDR3 regions were amplified from genomic DNA by multiplex PCR. For each cell subset, the extracted genomic DNA was distributed evenly across all wells of several immunoSEQ 96-well plates, and each plate served as one replicate. For sorted subsets, each replicate PCR was loaded with approximately 190 ng genomic DNA, equivalent to approximately 33,000 T cell genomes. The purified libraries were quantified using a Qubit 3.0 fluorometer, sized with a Bioanalyzer 2100, and then quantified again using the KAPA Library Quantification kit. A separate single-read 150-cycle Illumina NextSeq 550 flow cell was used to sequence each immunoSEQ 96-well plate. The study's own analysis went as follows. The immunoSEQ output contained only junctional sequences without quality scores, so filtering could not match that applied to full-length reads. To assign V/J genes and CDR3, sequences were annotated against IMGT germline references using PyIR, a Python wrapper for IgBLAST v1.9. Reads with weak V/J assignments (E-value above 1e-6), missing CDR3, stop codons, out-of-frame junctions, or ambiguous translated residues were removed. V3J clonotypes were defined by identical inferred V gene, J gene, and CDR3 amino acid sequence. Percentage overlap between repertoires was calculated by dividing the number of shared unique clonotypes by the size of the smaller repertoire. Repertoire richness was assessed with RTK rarefaction, the Chao1 estimator, and Recon v2.1 estimates of unobserved clonotypes. Generation probabilities were computed with OLGA for all TCRbeta clonotypes obtained by the gDNA method from several donors. What TCRdb holds here is the immuneACCESS table cut down to in-frame rearrangements. Part of the clones is not present; checked against another copy, under half of the missing clones reflect an unresolved V gene, and the others are unexplained. From that table come the V and J calls and clone size; the DNA was used to work out D and trimming. The sample records fewer than 1.6 million clones, 97% to 99% of which are singletons. The biggest ten clones account for under 0.45% of the sample.

What the work shows at the level of the full study, not this receptor alone: Higher generation probabilities were observed for clonotypes shared by all four sorted-subset donors than for non-shared clonotypes. Even with the large sequencing depth, rarefaction of the sorted-subset datasets indicated that sequencing was incomplete. Sampling was restricted to blood, and TCR repertoires in tissues likely differ from the TCR repertoires found in blood. The small number of donors limited the genetic and exposure-history diversity represented. Estimated clonotype richness was generally larger for naive than for memory subsets. Sharing across four donors was observed for about 5% of naive CD4, less than 4% of naive CD8, over 2% of memory CD4, and roughly 0.4% of memory CD8 clonotypes. Based on pairwise subsampling, the degree of clonotype sharing among donors was expected to be affected by sequencing depth.

This clone was found once. Its antigen is still unknown. Base-call qualities are not available, and no considerably larger clone is one nucleotide away. Healthy HIV-negative adults with no recently reported acute infections or vaccinations were included as donors. All donors were Caucasian adults living in Nashville, Tennessee, USA. CD4+ T cells were enriched by magnetic negative selection; naive cells were then positively selected on CD45RA, and the negative fraction formed the memory subset. Blood was obtained by leukapheresis, after which PBMCs were separated by Ficoll-Histopaque density gradient centrifugation and cryopreserved in liquid nitrogen vapor phase. Purity and quantity of every magnetically sorted T cell population were checked by analytical flow cytometry. Each sorted fraction had its genomic DNA isolated and then quantified by UV absorbance on a Nanodrop 2000c. Sequences KGHSH (CDR1) and LQKENI (CDR2) are obtained from the germline V gene. The CDR3 holds 16 amino acids from the cysteine to the phenylalanine. The entry retains the CDR3 DNA only, 48 bases that are in frame from base 1. Trimming takes 6 bases off V and 3 bases off J; junction bases not matched to a gene: 13.

Recombination connected TRBV18 to TRBJ2-5, and TRBD1 matches 7 of the central bases. The sample consisted of naive CD4+ T cells sorted from blood. Reading the label with the study, this specimen's cell subset or site is: CD45RA+ positively selected. The origin of this receptor is a man between 25 and 39 years old in good health. The CDR3 reads as follows: CASSPNRRQGEETQYF. The DNA reads TGTGCCAGCTCCCCGAATCGGCGACAGGGAGAAGAGACCCAGTACTTC.